This TCR beta chain comes out of a study of blood T cell repertoires in COVID-19. About the study: The origin of the acute and convalescent COVID-19 samples was the United States, Italy and Spain. The cDNA or gDNA used as material had been derived from T cells, B-cell-depleted T cells, or PBMCs.

Per the original methods: Nucleated cell counts were estimated from reference gene primer amplification. Repertoires were generated with immunoSEQ multiplex PCR, while TCRdb's copy carries only in-frame clones and drops some. D and trimming were read from the DNA, whereas the V and J calls and clone size are those reported in that table. This sample has about 210,000 clones, with approximately 91% found just once. The table lists this clone with a count of one. The sequencing sample was made of peripheral blood. This clonotype was sampled from a woman aged 40-49 years with acute or convalescent COVID-19.

CDR3 loop: CATSRDTYSGNTIYF. CDR3 sequence (DNA): TGTGCCACCAGCAGAGACACCTACTCTGGAAACACCATATATTTT. This chain uses TRBV15 with TRBJ1-3; unclear D gene. The CDR3 spans 15 residues. V shed 0 bases and J shed 0 bases, with 6 bases lying between them. The germline CDR1 and CDR2 sequences are LNHNV and YYDKDF (reference sequence).